This entry lists 20 T cell receptor beta chains sequenced from one sample in a study of T cells in Graves' hyperthyroidism and ophthalmopathy. Amplification of TCR beta CDR3 regions used RNA as the template. The HTBI primer set served for first-round RT-PCR of the TCR CDR3. TCRdb processed the multiplex PCR reads anew with MiXCR; each CDR3 protein has one entry. The data hold 300,000 or so distinct CDR3 sequences, with 15% to 20% observed a single time. Input material: blood. All receptors derive from a woman aged 45-65 years with Graves' hyperthyroidism.

This clonotype was detected a few times. The genes are TRBV7-9 and TRBJ2-3; TRBD1 matches 9 bases. Per germline, CDR1 SEHNR and CDR2 FQNEAQ (reference sequence). The V gene end was trimmed by 6 bases and the J gene end by 2 bases; junction bases not matched to a gene: 12. The CDR3 length is 17 residues. CDR3: CASSYTPGQGYTDTQYF. Written as DNA, the CDR3 is TGTGCCAGCAGTTACACACCGGGACAGGGTTACACAGATACGCAGTATTTT.

The chain employs TRBV28 and TRBJ2-3; tentatively, D is TRBD1 (6 bases). The germline CDR1 and CDR2 sequences are MDHEN and SYDVKM. This CDR3 is 15 amino acids long. V was shortened by 4 bases and J by 0 bases, with 11 bases between the two germline ends. The CDR3, as DNA: TGTGCCAGCAGTTATCAAGGACAGAGCACAGATACGCAGTATTTT. It codes for CASSYQGQSTDTQYF.

This clonotype appeared many times. V usage is TRBV18 and J usage is TRBJ2-3, with D perhaps matching TRBD1 (5 bases). The length of the CDR3 is 12 residues. Per the germline V gene, CDR1 is KGHSH and CDR2 is LQKENI. V lost 3 bases, J lost 4 bases, and 5 bases lay in between. DNA for the CDR3: TGTGCCAGCTCACCGACAGCAGATACGCAGTATTTT. Its translation is CASSPTADTQYF.

J is TRBJ1-4 and V is TRBV28, with no clear D. Trimming removed 3 bases from V and 7 bases from J, with 6 bases in between. Germline V CDR1 and CDR2: MDHEN, SYDVKM. The CDR3 totals 12 residues. The CDR3: CASSFLAEKLFF. In DNA, the CDR3 is TGTGCCAGCAGTTTCCTAGCTGAAAAACTGTTTTTT.

This clonotype appeared a few times. The chain uses TRBV20-1 and TRBJ2-3; D gene uncertain. The CDR3 loop spans 17 amino acids. V lost 1 base to trimming and J lost 2 bases, with 19 bases between them. Germline loops: CDR1 DFQATT, CDR2 SNEGSKA (reference sequence). The chain's CDR3 is CSARGASLRYNTDTQYF. For the CDR3, the DNA is TGCAGTGCTAGAGGGGCCTCCCTTAGATACAACACAGATACGCAGTATTTT.

A few counts support this clonotype. The gene calls are TRBV9 and TRBJ1-1, with D uncertain. The germline CDR1 and CDR2 sequences are SGDLS and YYNGEE. The V end was cut by 1 base, the J end by 0 bases, with 10 bases between. The CDR3 contains 15 residues. CDR3 amino acids: CASSVLAGLNTEAFF. The CDR3 bases are TGTGCCAGCAGCGTATTAGCTGGGTTGAACACTGAAGCTTTCTTT. Supplemented by reference TRBV9 and TRBJ1-1, the full variable domain reads DSGVTQTPKHLITATGQRVTLRCSPRSGDLSVYWYQQSLDQGLQFLIQYYNGEERAKGNILERFSAQQFPDLHSELNLSSLELGDSALYFCASSVLAGLNTEAFFGQGTRLTVV.

This clonotype has at least ten counts. The chain joins TRBV27 to TRBJ1-5, with TRBD1 identical over 9 bases. The length of the CDR3 is 17 residues. In germline, CDR1 is MNHEY, CDR2 SMNVEV (reference sequence). V shed 0 bases, J shed 7 bases, and the junction held 10 bases outside the gene matches. Written as DNA, the CDR3 is TGTGCCAGCAGTTTATCGGATCCGGGACAGGGCATACAGCCCCAGCATTTT. Translating it yields CASSLSDPGQGIQPQHF.

This clonotype occurred many times. The rearrangement uses TRBV6-1 and TRBJ1-5; TRBD1 matches 7 bases. This CDR3 contains 17 residues. The ends lost 4 bases at V and 2 bases at J; junction bases unmatched: 11. Germline V lookup: CDR1 MNHNS, CDR2 SASEGT. CDR3 DNA: TGTGCCAGCAGTGCTAAATTACAGGGGAGTGGCAATCAGCCCCAGCATTTT. It specifies CASSAKLQGSGNQPQHF.

This clonotype was detected only a few times. The CDR3 region has the DNA TGCGCCAGCGGTGTGGAGGGCCGGGCGTTCGAGACCCAGTACTTC. It codes for CASGVEGRAFETQYF. The rearrangement links TRBV5-1 to TRBJ2-5; the D gene is possibly TRBD2 (6 bases). Germline values: CDR1 SGHRS, CDR2 YFSETQ. Trimming shortened V by 7 bases and J by 5 bases, and 21 bases separated the two germline ends. The CDR3 consists of 15 residues.

There are many counts of this clonotype. The genes are TRBV30 and TRBJ2-5; D tentatively fits TRBD1 or TRBD2 (5 bases each). The CDR3 sequence is 14 residues long. With 5 bases removed from V and 0 bases from J, the gap between germline ends came to 13 bases. Germline values: CDR1 GTSNPN, CDR2 SVGIG (reference sequence). The CDR3 sequence: CAWGDRGYQETQYF. The CDR3 DNA reads as TGTGCCTGGGGGGACCGGGGCTACCAAGAGACCCAGTACTTC.

The chain joins TRBV28 to TRBJ2-2, with D unresolved. With 7 bases removed from V and 2 bases from J, the gap between germline ends came to 8 bases. Germline V CDR1 and CDR2: MDHEN, SYDVKM. The CDR3 runs 13 residues. The DNA of the CDR3 is TGTGCCAGCAAAGGGATAAACACCGGGGAGCTGTTTTTT. It codes for CASKGINTGELFF.

This clonotype was observed a few times. V usage is TRBV7-8 and J usage is TRBJ1-2; no definite D call. Trimming took 6 bases from V and 5 from J, leaving 13 bases between them. The CDR3 extends over 13 amino acids. Germline loops: CDR1 SGHVS, CDR2 FQNEAQ. The CDR3 region is CASSRGSVYGYTF. CDR3 DNA sequence: TGTGCCAGCAGTCGCGGTTCGGTTTATGGCTACACCTTC.

This clonotype was observed a handful of times. At one end, the junction sequence differs from germline, possibly due to a read error. This chain links TRBV11-2 with TRBJ2-7; D may be TRBD2 (7 bases). CDR3 length equals 12 residues. Germline V CDR1 and CDR2: SGHAT, FQNNGV. The DNA for the CDR3 is TGTGCCAGCAGCTTAGATCGAAAGGGGGGGGACTTC. It translates to CASSLDRKGGDF. Supplemented by reference TRBV11-2 and TRBJ2-7, the full variable domain reads EAGVAQSPRYKIIEKRQSVAFWCNPISGHATLYWYQQILGQGPKLLIQFQNNGVVDDSQLPKDRFSAERLKGVDSTLKIQPAKLEDSAVYLCASSLDRKGGDFGPGTRLTVT.

This clonotype was seen more than once but under ten times. The chain has TRBV7-9 and TRBJ2-3, with 15 nucleotides matching TRBD2. The V gene's germline CDR1 is SEHNR and CDR2 FQNEAQ (reference sequence). The CDR3 is 18 amino acids. V shed 5 bases, J shed 2 bases, and the junction held 8 bases outside the gene matches. CDR3 sequence (DNA): TGTGCCAGCAGCCGAGGGACTAGCGGGGGGTCTAACACAGATACGCAGTATTTT. This sequence encodes CASSRGTSGGSNTDTQYF.

Ten or more counts support this clonotype. The chain carries TRBV12-3 or TRBV12-4 and TRBJ1-2; D is unclear. V lost 7 bases and J 2 bases, leaving 14 bases between the germline ends. This CDR3 region has 14 residues. CDR3: CASTLGPNNYGYTF. The CDR3 bases are TGTGCCAGCACCTTAGGGCCTAACAACTATGGCTACACCTTC.

Ten or more counts support this clonotype. This chain joins TRBV14 and TRBJ2-7, with D maybe TRBD1 (5 bases). The germline V gene encodes CDR1 SGHDN and CDR2 FVKESK. This CDR3 has 12 amino acids. V lost 5 bases, J lost 6 bases, and 11 bases lay in between. In DNA form, the CDR3 reads TGTGCCAGCAGCGCGACAGCCTCCGAGCAGTACTTC. Translation gives CASSATASEQYF.

The rearrangement joins TRBV28 to TRBJ1-6, with 7 bases lining up with TRBD1. V gave up 7 bases and J gave up 10 bases; unmatched junction bases: 10. Germline values: CDR1 MDHEN, CDR2 SYDVKM. The CDR3 consists of 14 residues. Here the CDR3 DNA reads TGTGCCAGCACAGACAGGGAAGCAGGCTCACCCCTCCACTTT. This encodes CASTDREAGSPLHF.

In regard to this clonotype: This sequence may be a read error, since a much larger clone differs from it by one base. The chain has TRBV3-1 and TRBJ2-1; the D gene is possibly TRBD1 (6 bases). CDR1 and CDR2 (germline): LGHDT, YNNKEL (reference sequence). The CDR3 runs to 14 residues. Trimming stripped 1 base from V and 10 bases from J, with 14 bases between. The chain's CDR3 is CASSQGLQGNEQFF. CDR3 in DNA: TGTGCCAGCAGCCAAGGGTTACAGGGTAACGAGCAGTTCTTC.

This clonotype was recorded at least ten times. V gene TRBV2 combines with J gene TRBJ2-1; D is perhaps TRBD1 or TRBD2 (5 bases each). Trimming took off 7 bases at V and 9 bases at J, with 16 bases between the two ends. Germline-derived CDR1 and CDR2 are SNHLY and FYNNEI. This CDR3 has 13 residues. The DNA of the CDR3 is TGTGCCAGCAAATACCCAAATGGGGGTGAGCAGTTCTTC. Translation gives CASKYPNGGEQFF.

The chain couples TRBV11-2 to TRBJ2-2; D is undetermined. V was trimmed by 5 bases and J by 4 bases, leaving 2 bases between them. This CDR3 region has 11 residues. Germline assignment: CDR1 SGHAT and CDR2 FQNNGV. The CDR3 loop is CASSVTGELFF. CDR3 nucleotide sequence: TGTGCCAGCAGCGTCACCGGGGAGCTGTTTTTT.